Listed here are 27 T cell receptor beta chains from one sample, sequenced in a study of blood T cell repertoires in COVID-19. Profiled with immunoSEQ multiplex PCR; TCRdb holds only in-frame clones, not every one. In the table there are under 300,000 clones, roughly nine tenths of which are singletons. Source material: peripheral blood. All receptors come from a woman aged 40 to 50 who had recovered from COVID-19.

This chain connects TRBV5-1 to TRBJ2-6, with a possible D match to TRBD1 (6 bases). The CDR3 runs 15 residues. Trimming took 4 bases from V and 4 from J, leaving 12 bases between them. Germline V CDR1 and CDR2: SGHRS, YFSETQ. Written as DNA, the CDR3 is TGCGCCAGCAGCCTCCAGGGGAGCGGGGCCAACGTCCTGACTTTC. Protein: CASSLQGSGANVLTF. The variable domain in full, with the rest retrieved from reference TRBV5-1 and TRBJ2-6, is KAGVTQTPRYLIKTRGQQVTLSCSPISGHRSVSWYQQTPGQGLQFLFEYFSETQRNKGNFPGRFSGRQFSNSRSEMNVSTLELGDSALYLCASSLQGSGANVLTFGAGSRLTVL.

The chain couples TRBV5-1 to TRBJ2-7; the D gene is possibly TRBD1 (5 bases). This CDR3 comprises 13 residues. The germline gives CDR1 SGHRS, CDR2 YFSETQ. V gave up 2 bases and J gave up 5 bases, with 11 bases separating them. CDR3 amino acids: CASSFNRLDEQYF. The CDR3, as DNA: TGCGCCAGCAGCTTCAACAGGTTGGACGAGCAGTACTTC. Full variable domain (missing parts from reference TRBV5-1 and TRBJ2-7): KAGVTQTPRYLIKTRGQQVTLSCSPISGHRSVSWYQQTPGQGLQFLFEYFSETQRNKGNFPGRFSGRQFSNSRSEMNVSTLELGDSALYLCASSFNRLDEQYFGPGTRLTVT.

The V call is TRBV7-8, the J call TRBJ1-4; possibly TRBD1 for D (6 bases). Germline V lookup: CDR1 SGHVS, CDR2 FQNEAQ. The CDR3 is 16 amino acids. V lost 5 bases to trimming and J lost 0 bases, with 13 bases between them. CDR3 region: CASSRAGVSTNEKLFF. The DNA of the CDR3 is TGTGCCAGCAGCCGAGCAGGGGTGTCAACTAATGAAAAACTGTTTTTT. Full variable domain (missing parts from reference TRBV7-8 and TRBJ1-4): GAGVSQSPRYKVAKRGQDVALRCDPISGHVSLFWYQQALGQGPEFLTYFQNEAQLDKSGLPSDRFFAERPEGSVSTLKIQRTQQEDSAVYLCASSRAGVSTNEKLFFGSGTQLSVL.

The J gene is TRBJ2-3, the V gene TRBV27, with TRBD1 matching over 12 bases. This CDR3 is 17 amino acids long. Germline trimming cut 6 bases from V and 5 bases from J; bases unmatched to any gene: 12. Looked up from germline, CDR1 is MNHEY and CDR2 is SMNVEV (reference sequence). CDR3 nucleotides: TGTGCCAGCAGCCCAAGGGGGACAGGGGGCAAAGGAGATACGCAGTATTTT. As protein: CASSPRGTGGKGDTQYF.

The chain employs TRBV7-2 and TRBJ2-3, with 7 positions matching TRBD2. V lost 0 bases, J lost 0 bases, and 3 bases stayed unmatched. The CDR3 loop spans 16 amino acids. Germline CDR1 and CDR2: SGHTA and FQGNSA. The CDR3 loop is CASSLAGSGSTDTQYF. The CDR3 bases are TGTGCCAGCAGCTTAGCAGGTAGCGGGAGCACAGATACGCAGTATTTT.

The chain joins TRBV18 to TRBJ2-2; maybe TRBD2 (6 bases). V shed 4 bases and J shed 4 bases, with 16 bases lying between them. CDR3 length equals 16 residues. Germline-derived CDR1 and CDR2 are KGHSH and LQKENI. In nucleotides, the CDR3 is TGTGCCAGCTCACGGGACTCACCTACCACCACCGGGGAGCTGTTTTTT. As protein: CASSRDSPTTTGELFF.

This rearrangement joins TRBV19 to TRBJ2-1; TRBD2 matches 10 bases. There are 15 residues in the CDR3. Trimming cost V 5 bases and J 7 bases; bases outside gene matches: 8. Germline V CDR1 and CDR2: LNHDA, SQIVND (reference sequence). The CDR3 nucleotides are TGTGCCAGTAGTGAGAGCGGGAGGGTTGAAAATGAGCAGTTCTTC. Translating gives CASSESGRVENEQFF. Based on the CDR3 plus reference TRBV19 and TRBJ2-1, the full variable domain is DGGITQSPKYLFRKEGQNVTLSCEQNLNHDAMYWYRQDPGQGLRLIYYSQIVNDFQKGDIAEGYSVSREKKESFPLTVTSAQKNPTAFYLCASSESGRVENEQFFGPGTRLTVL.

The J gene is TRBJ2-1, the V gene TRBV7-2; 8 nucleotides match TRBD2. CDR1 and CDR2 (germline): SGHTA, FQGNSA. The trim removed 2 bases at V and 9 bases at J, leaving 12 bases unmatched. The CDR3 is 16 residues long. CDR3 nucleotide sequence: TGTGCCAGCAGCTTAAGTTGGGCTAGCGGGTCAGCTGAGCAGTTCTTC. Translated, it gives CASSLSWASGSAEQFF.

This chain connects TRBV18 to TRBJ1-4, with TRBD1 identical over 9 bases. The V gene's germline CDR1 is KGHSH and CDR2 LQKENI. The CDR3 length is 14 residues. V gave up 5 bases and J gave up 5 bases; unmatched junction bases: 3. Here the CDR3 reads CASSTGTGNEKLFF. The DNA of the CDR3 is TGTGCCAGCTCAACCGGGACAGGGAATGAAAAACTGTTTTTT.

This sequence joins TRBV5-1 and TRBJ2-7; 9 nucleotides match TRBD2. The CDR3 covers 15 residues. Losses at the gene ends were 4 bases for V and 2 bases for J; bases not matched to a gene: 7. Germline V CDR1 and CDR2: SGHRS, YFSETQ. CDR3 sequence (DNA): TGCGCCAGCAGCCCTACTAGCGGGTCGACCTACGAGCAGTACTTC. It specifies CASSPTSGSTYEQYF. The entire variable domain, with the rest obtained from reference TRBV5-1 and TRBJ2-7, is as follows: KAGVTQTPRYLIKTRGQQVTLSCSPISGHRSVSWYQQTPGQGLQFLFEYFSETQRNKGNFPGRFSGRQFSNSRSEMNVSTLELGDSALYLCASSPTSGSTYEQYFGPGTRLTVT.

V usage is TRBV11-2 and J usage is TRBJ2-3; D is possibly TRBD2 (6 bases). Looked up from germline, CDR1 is SGHAT and CDR2 is FQNNGV. The CDR3 has 12 residues. The V gene lost 10 bases and the J gene lost 6 bases, with 14 bases spanning the gap. CDR3 DNA: TGTGCCACCACGGGAGAGGTGGATACGCAGTATTTT. The encoded protein is CATTGEVDTQYF. The full variable domain, rest sourced from reference TRBV11-2 and TRBJ2-3, is EAGVAQSPRYKIIEKRQSVAFWCNPISGHATLYWYQQILGQGPKLLIQFQNNGVVDDSQLPKDRFSAERLKGVDSTLKIQPAKLEDSAVYLCATTGEVDTQYFGPGTRLTVL.

This chain uses TRBV4-1 with TRBJ2-7; TRBD2 agrees at 7 bases. V shed 4 bases, J shed 0 bases, and the junction held 15 bases outside the gene matches. The CDR3 has 18 amino acids. CDR1 MGHRA and CDR2 YSYEKL come from the germline V gene. This chain's CDR3 is CASSPQNPSGVSSYEQYF. Written as DNA, the CDR3 is TGCGCCAGCAGCCCCCAAAACCCCAGCGGGGTGAGCTCCTACGAGCAGTACTTC.

This clone has a single count. V usage is TRBV7-6 and J usage is TRBJ1-5, with unresolved D. Trimming took 5 bases from V and 7 from J, leaving 21 bases between them. Germline CDR1 and CDR2: SGHVS and FNYEAQ. There are 16 residues in the CDR3. The CDR3, as DNA: TGTGCCAGCAGCCCGGGTTTGAGTGAAGCCGGGCAGCCCCAGCATTTT. This sequence encodes CASSPGLSEAGQPQHF.

The chain uses TRBV7-9 and TRBJ2-1, with D tentatively TRBD2 (6 bases). Germline CDR1 and CDR2: SEHNR and FQNEAQ (reference sequence). This CDR3 contains 16 residues. Trimming stripped 1 base from V and 4 bases from J, with 14 bases between. The CDR3 spells CASSLGRAGRYNEQFF. CDR3 DNA: TGTGCCAGCAGCTTAGGCAGGGCGGGAAGGTACAATGAGCAGTTCTTC.

The chain has TRBV19 and TRBJ2-5, with a possible D match to TRBD2 (5 bases). Germline CDR1 and CDR2: LNHDA and SQIVND (reference sequence). Trimming left V 5 bases short and J 1 base short, with 11 bases between. The CDR3 consists of 14 residues. CDR3 in amino acids: CASSVPGSQETQYF. CDR3 coding DNA: TGTGCCAGTAGTGTACCGGGATCCCAAGAGACCCAGTACTTC. The full variable domain, its missing parts supplied by reference TRBV19 and TRBJ2-5, is DGGITQSPKYLFRKEGQNVTLSCEQNLNHDAMYWYRQDPGQGLRLIYYSQIVNDFQKGDIAEGYSVSREKKESFPLTVTSAQKNPTAFYLCASSVPGSQETQYFGPGTRLLVL.

This rearrangement joins TRBV25-1 to TRBJ2-1; 9 bases match TRBD2. The J segment lost 3 bases and the V segment lost 6 bases, leaving 9 bases of the junction unmatched. The germline V gene has CDR1 MGHDK and CDR2 SYGVNS. CDR3 size: 16 residues. The CDR3 spells CASRPALAGDYNEQFF. CDR3 nucleotides: TGTGCCAGCAGACCCGCCTTAGCGGGGGACTACAATGAGCAGTTCTTC.

J is TRBJ2-4 and V is TRBV29-1; TRBD1 matches 7 bases. This CDR3 has 18 amino acids. The V gene end was trimmed by 4 bases and the J gene end by 0 bases; junction bases not matched to a gene: 15. Germline CDR1 is SQVTM and CDR2 is ANQGSEA. The DNA of the CDR3 is TGCAGCGTTGCGGGACAGCGCGGCTATCCCCTAGCCAAAAACATTCAGTACTTC. Its translation: CSVAGQRGYPLAKNIQYF.

The V gene is TRBV3-1 (or the pseudogene TRBV3-2), the J gene TRBJ2-3; 7 nucleotides line up with TRBD1. The CDR3 runs to 15 residues. Germline assignment: CDR1 LGHDT and CDR2 YNNKEL (reference sequence). V shed 4 bases, J shed 2 bases, and the junction held 6 bases outside the gene matches. CDR3 bases: TGTGCCAGCAGCCGATCCGACAGGGTCACAGATACGCAGTATTTT. Protein product: CASSRSDRVTDTQYF.

The chain combines TRBV7-9 with TRBJ2-2, with 8 bases that match TRBD2. Trimming took 4 bases from V and 6 from J; bases not matched to a gene: 7. The CDR3 is 15 residues long. Germline CDR1 and CDR2: SEHNR and FQNEAQ (reference sequence). CDR3 in DNA: TGTGCCAGCAGCTCCCAAGCGGGGGTGGCCGGGGAGCTGTTTTTT. Translation: CASSSQAGVAGELFF. The whole variable domain, remainder taken from reference TRBV7-9 and TRBJ2-2, is DTGVSQNPRHKITKRGQNVTFRCDPISEHNRLYWYRQTLGQGPEFLTYFQNEAQLEKSRLLSDRFSAERPKGSFSTLEIQRTEQGDSAMYLCASSSQAGVAGELFFGEGSRLTVL.

The J gene is TRBJ1-1, the V gene TRBV9; 7 positions agree with TRBD1. This CDR3 contains 17 residues. The V gene end was trimmed by 0 bases and the J gene end by 0 bases; junction bases not matched to a gene: 8. Looked up from germline, CDR1 is SGDLS and CDR2 is YYNGEE. The CDR3 region has the DNA TGTGCCAGCAGCGTAGATCCCCAGGGGGGAATGAACACTGAAGCTTTCTTT. Encoded protein: CASSVDPQGGMNTEAFF. The variable domain in full, completed from reference TRBV9 and TRBJ1-1, reads DSGVTQTPKHLITATGQRVTLRCSPRSGDLSVYWYQQSLDQGLQFLIQYYNGEERAKGNILERFSAQQFPDLHSELNLSSLELGDSALYFCASSVDPQGGMNTEAFFGQGTRLTVV.

In this sample, this clone turned up once. J is TRBJ1-1 and V is TRBV5-6; D may be TRBD1 (5 bases). This CDR3 region has 14 residues. CDR1 SGHDT and CDR2 YYEEEE come from the germline V gene. The germline V and J ends were trimmed by 0 bases and 3 bases, with 9 bases remaining between them. For the CDR3, the DNA is TGTGCCAGCAGCTTGGGGACGGGGGACACTGAAGCTTTCTTT. Translating gives CASSLGTGDTEAFF.

The chain couples TRBV29-1 to TRBJ1-1; no definite D call. This CDR3 spans 13 amino acids. V lost 3 bases and J 6 bases, leaving 14 bases between the germline ends. Looked up from germline, CDR1 is SQVTM and CDR2 is ANQGSEA. The CDR3: CSVDFSSGAEAFF. CDR3 nucleotide sequence: TGCAGCGTTGATTTCTCGTCAGGCGCTGAAGCTTTCTTT.

This clone appeared once. The chain carries TRBV18 and TRBJ2-5; 9 positions agree with TRBD2. The V gene's germline CDR1 is KGHSH and CDR2 LQKENI. The CDR3 extends over 13 amino acids. V lost 4 bases to trimming and J lost 4 bases; unmatched junction nucleotides: 1. For the CDR3, the DNA is TGTGCCAGCTCACAACTAGCGGGAGAGACCCAGTACTTC. Amino acid sequence: CASSQLAGETQYF.

The genes are TRBV27 and TRBJ2-3, with 7 nucleotides matching TRBD1. The ends lost 6 bases at V and 2 bases at J; junction bases unmatched: 8. From germline, CDR1 is MNHEY and CDR2 SMNVEV (reference sequence). The CDR3 has 15 amino acids. CDR3 loop: CASSRRGTNTDTQYF. For the CDR3, the DNA is TGTGCCAGCAGCCGCAGGGGGACAAACACAGATACGCAGTATTTT.

The chain is built from TRBV6-5 and TRBJ2-5, with TRBD1 matching 10 bases. V dropped 5 bases and J dropped 5; count of bases not matched to a gene: 8. Per germline, CDR1 MNHEY and CDR2 SVGAGI. The CDR3 consists of 15 residues. CDR3 amino acids: CASSIDRGRQETQYF. Here the CDR3 DNA reads TGTGCCAGCAGTATTGACAGGGGGCGACAGGAGACCCAGTACTTC.

The CDR3, as DNA: TGTGCCAGCAGCTCGGCCGGGACTAGCGGATACAATGAGCAGTTCTTC. Its translation is CASSSAGTSGYNEQFF. The chain carries TRBV5-4 and TRBJ2-1, with TRBD2 identical over 11 bases. The CDR3 has 16 residues. Germline CDR1 and CDR2: SGHNT and YYREEE (reference sequence). V lost 3 bases to trimming and J lost 4 bases; unmatched junction nucleotides: 6.

The chain uses TRBV7-9 and TRBJ2-7; 8 bases are shared with TRBD1. The V gene end was trimmed by 1 base and the J gene end by 2 bases; junction bases not matched to a gene: 1. The CDR3 runs 14 residues. Germline loops: CDR1 SEHNR, CDR2 FQNEAQ (reference sequence). The CDR3 spells CASSLEQGAYEQYF. Here the CDR3 DNA reads TGTGCCAGCAGCTTAGAACAGGGGGCCTACGAGCAGTACTTC.